These T cell receptor beta chains were read from a single sample in a study of PD-L1 blockade in urothelial cancer. The protocol was immunoSEQ multiplex PCR, while the TCRdb copy is restricted to in-frame clones and leaves out a portion. The data show about 110,000 clones, 70% to 90% seen once. Sequences were derived from PBMCs, sampled around atezolizumab (anti-PD-L1) treatment. The source of these receptors is a man aged 50 or older with urothelial cancer. CDR3s include the opening cysteine and the closing phenylalanine or tryptophan. The D gene is left open where the match is weak. Part of the rows lack a size; the others show once, few, many or a class for expanded clones.

v_gene	d_gene	j_gene	abundance	CDR3aa	CDR3nt
TRBV11-2	TRBD2	TRBJ2-7	-	CASSFPTSGSGYEQYF	TGTGCCAGCAGCTTTCCGACTAGCGGGAGTGGGTACGAGCAGTACTTC
TRBV2	-	TRBJ2-4	-	CASTLDRLAKNIQYF	TGTGCCAGCACCCTGGACAGACTAGCCAAAAACATTCAGTACTTC
TRBV12-5	TRBD2	TRBJ2-3	-	CGQEGLAESTDTQYF	TGTGGACAAGAGGGGCTAGCGGAAAGCACAGATACGCAGTATTTT
TRBV7-9	TRBD1	TRBJ2-7	-	CASSLAGQGKQYF	TGTGCCAGCAGCTTAGCGGGACAGGGTAAGCAGTACTTC
TRBV2	TRBD2	TRBJ2-5	-	CASRRGLAGGPQETQYF	TGTGCCAGCAGAAGGGGACTAGCGGGAGGGCCGCAAGAGACCCAGTACTTC
TRBV5-1	-	TRBJ1-1	-	CASRLTENTEAFF	TGCGCCAGCAGACTTACAGAGAACACTGAAGCTTTCTTT
TRBV2	TRBD1	TRBJ2-2	-	CASRGQANTGELFF	TGTGCCAGCAGAGGACAGGCGAACACCGGGGAGCTGTTTTTT
TRBV10-3	-	TRBJ1-6	-	CAISESGQNVSPLHF	TGTGCCATCAGTGAGTCGGGACAAAACGTCTCACCCCTCCACTTT
TRBV12-5	TRBD2	TRBJ2-1	-	CASGSDRGVAGGYNEQFF	TGTGCTAGTGGCTCCGACAGAGGGGTCGCGGGAGGCTACAATGAGCAGTTCTTC
TRBV5-1	TRBD2	TRBJ2-1	-	CASSSTSGSQGEQFF	TGCGCCAGCAGCTCGACTAGCGGGAGTCAGGGTGAGCAGTTCTTC
TRBV7-2	TRBD1	TRBJ2-3	-	CASSYGQGYQYF	TGTGCCAGCAGTTACGGACAGGGGTATCAGTATTTT
TRBV18	-	TRBJ2-1	-	CASSSAGQSYNEQFF	TGTGCCAGCTCATCGGCAGGACAGAGCTACAATGAGCAGTTCTTC
TRBV9	TRBD2	TRBJ2-2	-	CASRPASGSTGELFF	TGTGCCAGCAGGCCGGCTAGCGGGAGCACCGGGGAGCTGTTTTTT
TRBV7-6	-	TRBJ2-3	-	CASSLRPTSTDTQYF	TGTGCCAGCAGCTTACGCCCAACTAGTACAGATACGCAGTATTTT
TRBV18	TRBD1	TRBJ1-5	once	CASSRGQGQLQPQHF	TGTGCCAGCTCTCGGGGACAGGGACAACTCCAGCCCCAGCATTTT
TRBV2	-	TRBJ2-7	-	CATGQKELYEQYF	TGTGCCACCGGACAAAAAGAGCTCTACGAGCAGTACTTC
TRBV5-4	TRBD1	TRBJ2-5	-	CASSTGEQGALETQYF	TGTGCCAGCAGCACGGGGGAACAGGGGGCGTTGGAGACCCAGTACTTC
TRBV7-9	TRBD2	TRBJ2-5	-	CASSLAGLAMIVNGETQYF	TGTGCCAGCAGCTTAGCGGGACTAGCGATGATTGTTAACGGGGAGACCCAGTACTTC
TRBV9	TRBD1	TRBJ1-4	-	CASSVGQGNEKLFF	TGTGCCAGCAGCGTAGGACAGGGTAATGAAAAACTGTTTTTT
TRBV5-1	-	TRBJ2-3	-	CASSLNSGDTQYF	TGCGCCAGCAGCTTGAATTCAGGGGATACGCAGTATTTT
TRBV30	-	TRBJ1-2	-	CAWRDKISRLREGYGYTF	TGTGCCTGGAGAGACAAAATAAGCAGGCTTCGGGAAGGCTATGGCTACACCTTC
TRBV19	TRBD1	TRBJ2-1	-	CASSKPGTGAYNEQFF	TGTGCCAGCAGCAAGCCCGGGACAGGGGCGTACAATGAGCAGTTCTTC
TRBV6-1	TRBD1	TRBJ1-1	-	CASTWDRTNTEAFF	TGTGCCAGCACTTGGGACAGGACAAACACTGAAGCTTTCTTT
TRBV7-6	-	TRBJ2-1	-	CASSPVGVGSTEQFF	TGTGCCAGCAGCCCAGTCGGGGTAGGATCAACCGAGCAGTTCTTC
TRBV2	TRBD1	TRBJ2-7	-	CASRVQGASYEQYF	TGTGCCAGCAGGGTACAGGGGGCCTCCTACGAGCAGTACTTC
TRBV27	TRBD1	TRBJ2-7	-	CASSRDRVSYEQYF	TGTGCCAGCAGTAGAGACAGGGTTTCCTACGAGCAGTACTTC
TRBV30	-	TRBJ2-1	-	CAWGTPYNEQFF	TGTGCCTGGGGGACTCCCTACAATGAGCAGTTCTTC
TRBV27	-	TRBJ1-1	-	CASSYGQLNTEAFF	TGTGCCAGCAGTTATGGACAGCTAAACACTGAAGCTTTCTTT
TRBV5-1	-	TRBJ2-2	-	CASSLAGTNTGELFF	TGCGCCAGCAGCTTGGCGGGAACGAACACCGGGGAGCTGTTTTTT
TRBV28	TRBD1	TRBJ2-3	-	CASSITGGLGTDTQYF	TGTGCCAGCAGCATAACAGGGGGCCTTGGCACAGATACGCAGTATTTT
TRBV7-2	-	TRBJ2-2	-	CASSLRRNTGELFF	TGTGCCAGCAGCTTACGGAGAAACACCGGGGAGCTGTTTTTT
TRBV28	-	TRBJ2-7	-	CASSLWGKYDSEQYF	TGTGCCAGCAGTTTATGGGGCAAGTACGATTCCGAGCAGTACTTC
TRBV6-1	-	TRBJ2-7	-	CASIYGKGGYEQYF	TGTGCCAGCATCTACGGGAAGGGTGGCTACGAGCAGTACTTC
TRBV15	TRBD1	TRBJ2-7	-	CATSRQGAPSYEQYF	TGTGCCACCTCCCGTCAGGGGGCGCCCTCCTACGAGCAGTACTTC
TRBV4-2	TRBD2	TRBJ2-3	-	CASSPGTSGGTDTQYF	TGTGCCAGCAGCCCTGGGACTAGCGGGGGCACAGATACGCAGTATTTT
TRBV7-2	-	TRBJ2-5	-	CASSGGAFRTGETQYF	TGTGCCAGCAGTGGAGGGGCCTTTCGAACGGGGGAGACCCAGTACTTC
TRBV5-1	-	TRBJ2-5	once	CASSLVSRSTQYF	TGCGCCAGCAGCTTGGTTTCCCGTTCGACCCAGTACTTC
TRBV4-1	TRBD2	TRBJ2-5	-	CASSPRQRGSQETQYF	TGCGCCAGCAGCCCTAGGCAGCGGGGGAGCCAAGAGACCCAGTACTTC
TRBV5-5	TRBD2	TRBJ2-3	-	CASSAGLAGDTQYF	TGTGCCAGCAGCGCTGGACTAGCAGGAGATACGCAGTATTTT
TRBV30	-	TRBJ1-3	-	CAWTLGRGNTIYF	TGTGCCTGGACCTTAGGGAGGGGAAACACCATATATTTT
TRBV6-5	-	TRBJ1-2	-	CASSYVGGYGYTF	TGTGCCAGCAGTTACGTTGGGGGGTATGGCTACACCTTC
TRBV30	-	TRBJ2-7	-	CAWSPGGYYEQYF	TGTGCCTGGAGTCCGGGGGGCTACTACGAGCAGTACTTC
TRBV19	-	TRBJ1-1	-	CASSMSNTEAFF	TGTGCCAGTAGTATGTCTAACACTGAAGCTTTCTTT
TRBV10-1	TRBD2	TRBJ2-4	-	CASSESWTSGQYF	TGCGCCAGCAGTGAGTCCTGGACTAGCGGTCAGTACTTC
TRBV7-8	TRBD1	TRBJ2-1	-	CASSSSPGQLRPNEQFF	TGTGCCAGCAGCTCAAGTCCGGGACAGTTGCGTCCCAATGAGCAGTTCTTC
TRBV5-1	-	TRBJ2-5	-	CASSLGGTPQETQYF	TGCGCCAGCAGCTTGGGTGGGACTCCCCAAGAGACCCAGTACTTC
TRBV6-5	-	TRBJ2-3	-	CASSYSDLVADTQYF	TGTGCCAGCAGTTACTCAGATCTAGTGGCAGATACGCAGTATTTT
TRBV19	TRBD2	TRBJ2-1	-	CASRTSGTGYNEQFF	TGTGCCAGTAGGACTAGCGGGACGGGGTACAATGAGCAGTTCTTC
TRBV6-1	-	TRBJ2-5	-	CASSEADWQTQYF	TGTGCCAGCAGTGAAGCAGACTGGCAGACCCAGTACTTC
TRBV19	TRBD2	TRBJ2-7	-	CATSRAGGSYEQYF	TGTGCCACCTCACGGGCGGGAGGTTCCTACGAGCAGTACTTC
TRBV6-5	-	TRBJ1-4	-	CASSRGLGKLFF	TGTGCCAGCAGCCGGGGACTCGGAAAACTGTTTTTT
TRBV2	TRBD2	TRBJ2-7	-	CATKRGLAGGEQYF	TGTGCCACGAAGAGGGGACTAGCGGGGGGTGAGCAGTACTTC
TRBV6-5	TRBD1	TRBJ2-7	-	CASHRTGTLEQYF	TGTGCCAGCCACCGGACAGGGACGCTCGAGCAGTACTTC
TRBV20-1	-	TRBJ1-2	once	CSAYSNYGYTF	TGCAGTGCTTACTCTAACTATGGCTACACCTTC
TRBV4-2	-	TRBJ1-5	-	CASSQDGGLNAQPQHF	TGTGCCAGCAGCCAAGATGGGGGGTTGAATGCTCAGCCCCAGCATTTT
TRBV29-1	-	TRBJ1-2	-	CSASQGLYGYTF	TGCAGCGCCTCACAGGGCCTCTATGGCTACACCTTC
TRBV5-1	TRBD2	TRBJ2-7	-	CASKIGLASEQYF	TGCGCCAGCAAGATCGGACTAGCGTCTGAGCAGTACTTC
TRBV5-1	-	TRBJ2-7	-	CASSLLPRGRSHAGVGEQYF	TGCGCCAGCAGCTTGTTACCCAGGGGGCGCAGTCATGCGGGAGTAGGTGAGCAGTACTTC
TRBV6-6	-	TRBJ2-2	-	CASSYRPRRDTGELFF	TGTGCCAGCAGTTACCGACCCCGCAGGGACACCGGGGAGCTGTTTTTT